Following are 15 T cell receptor beta chains from one sample sequenced in a study of blood T cell repertoires in COVID-19. Sequenced by immunoSEQ multiplex PCR; TCRdb stores in-frame clones only, minus some. The data contain approximately 230,000 clones, 70% to 90% of them singletons. The sample consisted of peripheral blood. Source of these receptors: a woman between 40 and 55 years old who had recovered from COVID-19.

This chain connects TRBV6-2 or TRBV6-3 to TRBJ2-7, with 13 bases lining up with TRBD2. This CDR3 is built from 18 residues. V dropped 6 bases and J dropped 7; count of bases not matched to a gene: 18. Germline lookup yields CDR1 MNHEY and CDR2 SVGEGT. The CDR3 DNA follows: TGTGCCAGCAGCCACCTTGGGACTAGCGGGATGCGGGTTCTGGAGCAGTACTTC. It specifies CASSHLGTSGMRVLEQYF.

This clone appeared once. The CDR3 is CAWRGTGETYGYTF. The CDR3 region has the DNA TGTGCCTGGAGGGGGACAGGCGAAACCTATGGCTACACCTTC. The rearrangement links TRBV30 to TRBJ1-2, with 8 nucleotides matching TRBD1. From germline, CDR1 is GTSNPN and CDR2 SVGIG (reference sequence). The trim removed 3 bases at V and 4 bases at J, leaving 7 bases unmatched. This CDR3 is built from 14 residues.

The chain uses TRBV19 and TRBJ1-2, with D maybe TRBD1 (6 bases). Trimming pared 4 bases from V and 8 bases from J, leaving 17 bases between. Germline V gene sequence: CDR1 LNHDA, CDR2 SQIVND (reference sequence). The CDR3 length is 14 residues. In DNA, the CDR3 is TGTGCCAGTAGTACTCACAGGGAACTGAGAGGCTACACCTTC. Translated, it gives CASSTHRELRGYTF.

This rearrangement joins TRBV27 to TRBJ2-3; 10 bases agree with TRBD2. Germline loops: CDR1 MNHEY, CDR2 SMNVEV (reference sequence). V dropped 0 bases and J dropped 10; count of bases not matched to a gene: 7. The CDR3 loop spans 15 amino acids. The CDR3 DNA sequence: TGTGCCAGCAGTTTATCGGCTAGCGGGAGAGGGGCGCAGTATTTT. It encodes CASSLSASGRGAQYF.

The V and J genes are TRBV7-9 and TRBJ2-2; D is uncertain. Trimming took off 1 base at V and 2 bases at J, with 5 bases between the two ends. From germline, CDR1 is SEHNR and CDR2 FQNEAQ (reference sequence). There are 14 residues in the CDR3. The CDR3 DNA is TGTGCCAGCAGCTTAGAGACAAACACCGGGGAGCTGTTTTTT. It encodes CASSLETNTGELFF.

The genes are TRBV19 and TRBJ2-5, with D perhaps TRBD2 (6 bases). Looked up from germline, CDR1 is LNHDA and CDR2 is SQIVND (reference sequence). V was shortened by 7 bases and J by 3 bases, with 15 bases between the two germline ends. The CDR3 runs 14 residues. CDR3 coding DNA: TGTGCCAGTAAGGGAAGGAGGGGAGAAGAGACCCAGTACTTC. It yields the protein CASKGRRGEETQYF.

J is TRBJ1-4 and V is TRBV7-8; D is perhaps TRBD1 (6 bases). Germline assignment: CDR1 SGHVS and CDR2 FQNEAQ. This CDR3 is built from 15 residues. Between the trimmed V and J ends, which lost 5 bases and 3 bases, there was a span of 13 bases. The CDR3 is CASSTRQAANEKLFF. As DNA, the CDR3 is TGTGCCAGCAGCACTCGACAGGCTGCTAATGAAAAACTGTTTTTT.

This chain connects TRBV4-1 to TRBJ2-7, with a tentative D call TRBD2 (6 bases). Trimming took 2 bases from V and 3 from J, leaving 20 bases between them. The length of the CDR3 is 17 residues. Per the germline V gene, CDR1 is MGHRA and CDR2 is YSYEKL. This chain's CDR3 is CASSQSPPWEDNYEQYF. CDR3 bases: TGCGCCAGCAGCCAATCCCCACCCTGGGAGGACAACTACGAGCAGTACTTC.

There are many counts of this clone. The chain couples TRBV5-5 to TRBJ2-7; D gene unclear. Looked up from germline, CDR1 is SGHKS and CDR2 is YYEKEE (reference sequence). The CDR3 is 17 residues long. V was pared by 0 bases and J by 2 bases, with 18 bases between. The DNA for the CDR3 is TGTGCCAGCAGCTTGGGTATCTTACCTGGTCACACCTACGAGCAGTACTTC. This codes for CASSLGILPGHTYEQYF.

This chain links TRBV9 with TRBJ1-1; 10 nucleotides agree with TRBD1. V lost 0 bases, J lost 7 bases, and 9 bases stayed unmatched. CDR1 is SGDLS and CDR2 is YYNGEE in the germline V gene. The CDR3 runs to 16 residues. The CDR3 DNA reads as TGTGCCAGCAGCGTAGCTCTTCCGGGACAGGGGTATGAAGCTTTCTTT. This encodes CASSVALPGQGYEAFF. The full variable domain, completed using reference TRBV9 and TRBJ1-1, is DSGVTQTPKHLITATGQRVTLRCSPRSGDLSVYWYQQSLDQGLQFLIQYYNGEERAKGNILERFSAQQFPDLHSELNLSSLELGDSALYFCASSVALPGQGYEAFFGQGTRLTVV.

The chain carries TRBV21-1 and TRBJ1-5; the D call TRBD1 from the table was never checked on the DNA. TRBV21-1 is noted as a pseudogene. The CDR3 runs to 16 residues. The CDR3 protein is CASSKAGAAGDQPQHF. The CDR3 nucleotides are TGTGCCAGCAGCAAAGCGGGGGCAGCAGGCGATCAGCCCCAGCATTTT.

In DNA form, the CDR3 reads TGTGCCAGCAGCTTGACGCCTCTCCAGGGAGGGGGCTATGGCTACACCTTC. Translated: CASSLTPLQGGGYGYTF. The chain combines TRBV7-2 with TRBJ1-2, with a weak D call TRBD1 (6 bases). CDR1 and CDR2 (germline): SGHTA, FQGNSA. With 3 bases removed from V and 4 bases from J, the gap between germline ends came to 21 bases. The CDR3 runs 17 residues.

The chain links TRBV24-1 to TRBJ1-4, with 9 bases that match TRBD1. Germline V gene data show CDR1 as KGHDR and CDR2 as SFDVKD. This CDR3 comprises 19 residues. Losses at the gene ends were 5 bases for V and 3 bases for J; bases not matched to a gene: 15. The CDR3 region is CATSAGPGQGGFANEKLFF. The CDR3 DNA reads as TGTGCCACCAGTGCAGGACCGGGACAGGGAGGGTTCGCTAATGAAAAACTGTTTTTT.

The chain links TRBV7-2 to TRBJ2-7; D may be TRBD1 (5 bases). V was clipped by 2 bases and J by 1 base, with 9 bases between them. CDR3 length: 14 amino acids. CDR1 is SGHTA and CDR2 is FQGNSA in the germline V gene. CDR3 amino acids: CASSLMTVSYEQYF. The DNA of the CDR3 is TGTGCCAGCAGCTTAATGACAGTATCCTACGAGCAGTACTTC.

The chain couples TRBV20-1 to TRBJ1-6; D gene uncertain. Germline values: CDR1 DFQATT, CDR2 SNEGSKA (reference sequence). The CDR3 loop spans 11 amino acids. Trimming shortened V by 0 bases and J by 16 bases, and 10 bases separated the two germline ends. Here the CDR3 DNA reads TGCAGTGCTAGAGAGAGCCACTTACTCCACTTT. Translation: CSARESHLLHF.